This T cell receptor beta chain was sequenced in a study of spatial heterogeneity in lung cancer (dated by TCRdb to the late 2010s). Background for the entire study: More beta-chain than alpha-chain transcripts were consistently detected, likely reflecting higher beta-chain transcript abundance. In the raw uncorrected reads, each unique combination of TCR and UMI appeared more than ten times on average. The study quantitatively compared TCR alpha and beta repertoires across multiple tumor regions, matched nontumor lung and blood in non-small cell lung cancer. The study linked features of the TCR repertoire to counts of nonsynonymous mutations, which were determined by whole-exome sequencing of tumor tissue. At surgery, both alpha and beta chains were TCR-sequenced in roughly 200 tumor regions, approximately 64 matched nontumor lung samples and 56 PBMC samples.

Broader findings and caveats from the paper: Additional single-cell paired TCR alpha and beta sequencing was considered necessary to confirm, at a functional level, the hypothesis that regional TCRs recognize regional mutations. Ubiquitous expanded tumor TCRs showed up in blood more often at tumor resection than at routine follow-up.

Concerning this clonotype itself: The specificity of this receptor is unknown. No per-base quality is available; no much larger clone lies one base away.

Library prep was done by 5' RACE. Sequencer: NextSeq 500. To allow correction of PCR and sequencing errors, the TCR library protocol tagged every TCR cDNA molecule with a unique molecular identifier. In the authors' own workflow: Decombinator tools were used for TCR identification, UMI-based error correction and CDR3 extraction. Expanded TCRs were defined as those above a frequency of 2 per 1,000, corresponding to the top 1% of the tumor frequency distribution. Each repertoire was subsampled 100 times to 5,000 TCRs, after which Renyi diversity was computed with the R vegan package. CDR3 similarity networks were constructed using string-kernel similarity of amino acid triplets, with links drawn between CDR3s whose pairwise similarity was above 0.82. TCRdb cleaned the public reads at Q25 with fastp, built clones with MiXCR and kept in-frame beta chains. For every CDR3 protein sequence, its rows merge into one entry that carries the most common genes and DNA. These V and J calls rely on TCRdb rather than the paper's analysis. The sample table lists 30,000 or so distinct CDR3 sequences, around 8% of them with a count of one. In total, the top ten clones hold 35% to 40% of the sample.

From the cysteine through the phenylalanine, the CDR3 covers 14 amino acids. The kept DNA is CDR3 alone, 42 bases in frame from the first base. In the germline V gene, CDR1 corresponds to SNHLY and CDR2 to FYNNEI. V drops 7 bases and J drops 7 bases, leaving 16 bases in between. The meaning of the sample's time point label: sample taken at primary tumor resection. TCR sequencing used whole RNA extracted from tumor and nontumor lung tissue, or from cryopreserved PBMC samples, without cell sorting. Samples were obtained from roughly 72 patients with early-stage, untreated non-small cell lung cancer from the lung TRACERx cohort. Only patients for whom sufficient RNA was available from at least two tumor regions were selected for TCR sequencing.

The source was PBMCs, collected at surgery. Recombination connected TRBV2 to TRBJ2-2, and TRBD1 may be the D gene, going by 5 matching bases. The TCR comes from a female donor with early-stage non-small cell lung cancer. For the CDR3, the sequence is CASKPRVLDGELFF. The nucleotide sequence is given as TGTGCCAGCAAACCCAGGGTTCTAGACGGGGAGCTGTTTTTT.